The entry that follows covers one T cell receptor beta chain sequence. Antigen: not known. The CDR3 covers 15 residues. V shed 5 bases, J shed 4 bases, and the junction held 5 bases outside the gene matches. The germline CDR1 and CDR2 sequences are SNHLY and FYNNEI. This specimen belongs to a study of T cells in narcolepsy. Study results and caveats: Autoreactive clonotypes reportedly recurred in blood of same and different patients, not controls. Same-patient CSF and blood CD4+ T cell clonotypes included HCRT-specific and TRIB2-specific autoreactive ones.

Method: immunoSEQ multiplex PCR; TCRdb's copy keeps in-frame clones and lacks some. Here the sample spans around 33,000 clones, roughly four fifths being singletons. The material sequenced was CD45RA- memory CD4+ T cells from PBMCs. The sequence came from a human donor with narcolepsy. The chain recombines TRBV2 with TRBJ2-3; TRBD2 aligns across 11 bases. The CDR3, as DNA: TGTGCCAGCAGTTTAGCGGGGGGGCGGGCAGATACGCAGTATTTT. This sequence encodes CASSLAGGRADTQYF.